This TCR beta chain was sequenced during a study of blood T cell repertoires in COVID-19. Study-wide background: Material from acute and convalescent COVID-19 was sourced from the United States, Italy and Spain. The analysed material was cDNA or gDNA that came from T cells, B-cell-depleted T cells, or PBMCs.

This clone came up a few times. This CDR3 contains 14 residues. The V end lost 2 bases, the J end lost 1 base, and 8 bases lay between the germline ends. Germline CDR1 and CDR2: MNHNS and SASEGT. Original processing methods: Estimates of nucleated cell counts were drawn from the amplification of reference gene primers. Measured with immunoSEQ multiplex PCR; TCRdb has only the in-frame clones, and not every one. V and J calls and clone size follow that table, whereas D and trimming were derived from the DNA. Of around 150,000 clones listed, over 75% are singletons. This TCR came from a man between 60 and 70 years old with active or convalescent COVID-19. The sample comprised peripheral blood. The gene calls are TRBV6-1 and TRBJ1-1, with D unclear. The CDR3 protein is CASSEMAENTEAFF. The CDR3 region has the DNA TGTGCCAGCAGTGAAATGGCAGAGAACACTGAAGCTTTCTTT.